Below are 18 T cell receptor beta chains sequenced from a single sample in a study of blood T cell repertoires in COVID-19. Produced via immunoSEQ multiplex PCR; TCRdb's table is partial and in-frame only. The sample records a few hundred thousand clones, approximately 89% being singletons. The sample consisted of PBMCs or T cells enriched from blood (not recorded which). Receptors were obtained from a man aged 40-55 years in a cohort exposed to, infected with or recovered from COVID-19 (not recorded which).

The CDR3 loop is CASFNRDYGYTF. The CDR3 DNA reads as TGTGCCAGCTTTAATAGAGACTATGGCTACACCTTC. The chain has TRBV28 and TRBJ1-2, with D uncertain. The CDR3 covers 12 residues. The ends were cut back, 8 bases at V and 3 bases at J, with 10 bases in the middle. Germline loops: CDR1 MDHEN, CDR2 SYDVKM.

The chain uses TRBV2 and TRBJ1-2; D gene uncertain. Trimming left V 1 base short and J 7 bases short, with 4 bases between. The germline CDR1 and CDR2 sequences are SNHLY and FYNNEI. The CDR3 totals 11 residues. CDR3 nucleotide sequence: TGTGCCAGCAGTGAAGAGCGTGGCTACACCTTC. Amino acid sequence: CASSEERGYTF.

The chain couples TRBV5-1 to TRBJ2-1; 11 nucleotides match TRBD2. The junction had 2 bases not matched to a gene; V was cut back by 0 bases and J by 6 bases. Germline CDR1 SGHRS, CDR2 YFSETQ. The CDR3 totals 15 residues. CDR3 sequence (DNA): TGCGCCAGCAGCTTGGATACTAGCGGGAGCAATGAGCAGTTCTTC. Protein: CASSLDTSGSNEQFF.

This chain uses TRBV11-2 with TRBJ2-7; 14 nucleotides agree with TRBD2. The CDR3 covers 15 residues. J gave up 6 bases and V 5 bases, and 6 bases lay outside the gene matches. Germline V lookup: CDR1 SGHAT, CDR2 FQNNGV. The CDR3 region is CASSPTSGRAAEQYF. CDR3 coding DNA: TGTGCCAGCAGCCCGACTAGCGGGAGGGCCGCCGAGCAGTACTTC.

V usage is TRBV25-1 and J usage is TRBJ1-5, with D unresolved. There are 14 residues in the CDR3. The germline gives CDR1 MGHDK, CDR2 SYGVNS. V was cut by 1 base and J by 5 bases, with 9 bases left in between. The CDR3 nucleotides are TGTGCCAGCAGTGAATCAGTCTTCTATCAGCCCCAGCATTTT. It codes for CASSESVFYQPQHF.

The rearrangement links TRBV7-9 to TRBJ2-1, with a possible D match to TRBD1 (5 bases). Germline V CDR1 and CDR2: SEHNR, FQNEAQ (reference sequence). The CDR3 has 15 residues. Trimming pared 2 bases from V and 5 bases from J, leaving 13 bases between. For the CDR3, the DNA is TGTGCCAGCAGCTTAAGTGGCTGGGGCCACAATGAGCAGTTCTTC. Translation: CASSLSGWGHNEQFF. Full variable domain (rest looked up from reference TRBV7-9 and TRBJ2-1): DTGVSQNPRHKITKRGQNVTFRCDPISEHNRLYWYRQTLGQGPEFLTYFQNEAQLEKSRLLSDRFSAERPKGSFSTLEIQRTEQGDSAMYLCASSLSGWGHNEQFFGPGTRLTVL.

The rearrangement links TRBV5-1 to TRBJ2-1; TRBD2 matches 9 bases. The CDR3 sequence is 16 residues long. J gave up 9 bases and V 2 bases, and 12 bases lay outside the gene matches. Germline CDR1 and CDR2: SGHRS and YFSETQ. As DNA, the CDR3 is TGCGCCAGCAGCTTCGCGATAGCGGGAGCCGGAGGTGAGCAGTTCTTC. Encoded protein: CASSFAIAGAGGEQFF. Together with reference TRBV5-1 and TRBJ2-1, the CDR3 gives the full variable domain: KAGVTQTPRYLIKTRGQQVTLSCSPISGHRSVSWYQQTPGQGLQFLFEYFSETQRNKGNFPGRFSGRQFSNSRSEMNVSTLELGDSALYLCASSFAIAGAGGEQFFGPGTRLTVL.

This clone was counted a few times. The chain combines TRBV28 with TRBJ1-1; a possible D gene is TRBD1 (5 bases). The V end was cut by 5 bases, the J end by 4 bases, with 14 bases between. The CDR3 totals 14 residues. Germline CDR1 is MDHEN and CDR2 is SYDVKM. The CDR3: CASSTRGGTTEAFF. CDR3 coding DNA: TGTGCCAGCAGTACCCGAGGAGGGACCACTGAAGCTTTCTTT.

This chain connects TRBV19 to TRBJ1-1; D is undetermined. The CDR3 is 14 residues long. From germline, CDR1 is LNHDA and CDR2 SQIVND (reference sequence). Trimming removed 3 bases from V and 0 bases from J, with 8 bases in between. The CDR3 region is CASSIPRMNTEAFF. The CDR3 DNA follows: TGTGCCAGTAGTATCCCCCGTATGAACACTGAAGCTTTCTTT.

The CDR3 loop is CAWSPLQYGYTF. For the CDR3, the DNA is TGTGCCTGGAGTCCGCTACAGTATGGCTACACCTTC. This chain joins TRBV30 and TRBJ1-2; D call uncertain. V was clipped by 2 bases and J by 5 bases, with 9 bases between them. The CDR3 is 12 amino acids. Germline V gives CDR1 GTSNPN, CDR2 SVGIG (reference sequence). Full variable domain (rest looked up from reference TRBV30 and TRBJ1-2): SQTIHQWPATLVQPVGSPLSLECTVEGTSNPNLYWYRQAAGRGLQLLFYSVGIGQISSEVPQNLSASRPQDRQFILSSKKLLLSDSGFYLCAWSPLQYGYTFGSGTRLTVV.

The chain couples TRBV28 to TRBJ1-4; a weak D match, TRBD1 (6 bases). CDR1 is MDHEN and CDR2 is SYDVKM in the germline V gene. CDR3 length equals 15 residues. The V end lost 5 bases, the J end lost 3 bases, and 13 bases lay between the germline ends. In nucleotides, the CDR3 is TGTGCCAGCAGTCCGGGAGGACAGTCTAATGAAAAACTGTTTTTT. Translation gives CASSPGGQSNEKLFF. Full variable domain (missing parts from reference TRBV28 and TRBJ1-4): DVKVTQSSRYLVKRTGEKVFLECVQDMDHENMFWYRQDPGLGLRLIYFSYDVKMKEKGDIPEGYSVSREKKERFSLILESASTNQTSMYLCASSPGGQSNEKLFFGSGTQLSVL.

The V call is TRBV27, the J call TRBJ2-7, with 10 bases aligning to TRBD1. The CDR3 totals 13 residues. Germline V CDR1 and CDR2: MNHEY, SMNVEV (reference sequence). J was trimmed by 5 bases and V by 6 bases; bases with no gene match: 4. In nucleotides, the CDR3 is TGTGCCAGCAGGGGACAGGGGAGAAACGAGCAGTACTTC. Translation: CASRGQGRNEQYF.

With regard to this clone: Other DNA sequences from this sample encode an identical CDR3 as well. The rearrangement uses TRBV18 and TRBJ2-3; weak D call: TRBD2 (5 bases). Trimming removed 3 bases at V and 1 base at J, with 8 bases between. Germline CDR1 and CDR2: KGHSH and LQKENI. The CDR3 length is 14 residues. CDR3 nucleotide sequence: TGTGCCAGCTCACCCGCCGGGGGCACAGATACGCAGTATTTT. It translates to CASSPAGGTDTQYF.

As DNA, the CDR3 is TGTGCCAGCAGTGCGAGTAACTATGGCTACACCTTC. Translating it yields CASSASNYGYTF. J is TRBJ1-2 and V is TRBV27, with D hard to call. This CDR3 contains 12 residues. Germline V gives CDR1 MNHEY, CDR2 SMNVEV (reference sequence). V lost 5 bases and J 1 base, leaving 5 bases between the germline ends.

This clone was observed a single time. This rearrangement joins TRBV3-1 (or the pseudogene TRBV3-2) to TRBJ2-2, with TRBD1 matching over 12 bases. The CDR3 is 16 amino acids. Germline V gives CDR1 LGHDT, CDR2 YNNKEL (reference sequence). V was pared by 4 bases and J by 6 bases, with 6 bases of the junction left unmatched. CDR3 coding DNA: TGTGCCAGCAGCCCCCGGGACAGGGGGCACGCCGGGGAGCTGTTTTTT. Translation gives CASSPRDRGHAGELFF.

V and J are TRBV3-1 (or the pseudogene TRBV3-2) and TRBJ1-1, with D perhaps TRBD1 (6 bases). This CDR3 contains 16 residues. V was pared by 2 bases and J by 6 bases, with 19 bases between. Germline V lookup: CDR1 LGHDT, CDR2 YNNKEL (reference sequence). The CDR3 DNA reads TGTGCCAGCAGCCAAAGTTCGGGGGGGCGGTTTGCTGAAGCTTTCTTT. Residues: CASSQSSGGRFAEAFF.

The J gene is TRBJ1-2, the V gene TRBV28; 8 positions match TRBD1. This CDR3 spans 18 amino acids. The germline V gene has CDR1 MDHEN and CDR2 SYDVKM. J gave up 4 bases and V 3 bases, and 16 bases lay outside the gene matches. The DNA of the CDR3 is TGTGCCAGCAGTTTCCCCGGACAGGGCGGGGGGGGCGGCTATGGCTACACCTTC. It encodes CASSFPGQGGGGGYGYTF.

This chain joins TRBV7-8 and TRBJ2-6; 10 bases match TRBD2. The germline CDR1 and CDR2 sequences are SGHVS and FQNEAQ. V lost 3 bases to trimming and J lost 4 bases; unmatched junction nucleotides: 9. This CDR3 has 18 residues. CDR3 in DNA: TGTGCCAGCAGCTTTTCGGCTAGCGGGGGTCTAGGGGCCAACGTCCTGACTTTC. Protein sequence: CASSFSASGGLGANVLTF.